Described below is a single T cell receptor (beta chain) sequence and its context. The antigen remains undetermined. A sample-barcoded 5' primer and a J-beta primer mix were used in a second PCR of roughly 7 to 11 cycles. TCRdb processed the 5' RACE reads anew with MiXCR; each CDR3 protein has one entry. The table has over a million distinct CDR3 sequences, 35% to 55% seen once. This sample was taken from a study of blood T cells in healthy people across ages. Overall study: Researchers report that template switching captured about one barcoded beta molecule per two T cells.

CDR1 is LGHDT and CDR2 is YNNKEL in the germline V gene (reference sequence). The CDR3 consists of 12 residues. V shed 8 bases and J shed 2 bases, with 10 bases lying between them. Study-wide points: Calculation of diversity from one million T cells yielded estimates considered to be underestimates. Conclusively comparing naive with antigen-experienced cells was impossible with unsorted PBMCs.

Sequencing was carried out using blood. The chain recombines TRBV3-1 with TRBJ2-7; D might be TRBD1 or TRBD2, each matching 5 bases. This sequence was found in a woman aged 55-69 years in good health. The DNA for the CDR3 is TGTGCCAGCTGCCCGGGACCCTACGAGCAGTACTTC. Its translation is CASCPGPYEQYF.